Below are 23 T cell receptor beta chains sequenced from a single sample in a study of OX40 agonist ivuxolimab in advanced cancers. The repertoire was sequenced with immunoSEQ multiplex PCR; TCRdb's copy has only in-frame clones and lacks some. The top ten hold 22% of the sample, which has 14,000 or so clones, 90% to 95% seen once. The material was CD4+ or CD8+ T cells sorted from blood, obtained in a trial of the OX40 agonist ivuxolimab. The origin of the receptors is an adult with an advanced solid tumor such as melanoma, head and neck, liver or kidney cancer.

CDR3 region: CASSQGTGVGGELFF. The CDR3 region has the DNA TGCGCCAGCAGCCAAGGAACAGGGGTTGGGGGGGAGCTGTTTTTT. The V and J genes are TRBV4-1 and TRBJ2-2, with TRBD1 identical over 7 bases. This CDR3 comprises 15 residues. The V and J ends lost 1 base and 8 bases, in that order; junction bases with no gene match: 7. The germline gives CDR1 MGHRA, CDR2 YSYEKL.

This chain joins TRBV6-5 and TRBJ1-5, with unresolved D. The germline V gene encodes CDR1 MNHEY and CDR2 SVGAGI. The CDR3 contains 13 residues. Trimming removed 2 bases at V and 4 bases at J, with 6 bases between. This chain's CDR3 is CASSYGQNQPQHF. CDR3 DNA: TGTGCCAGCAGTTACGGGCAGAATCAGCCCCAGCATTTT.

The chain joins TRBV11-2 to TRBJ2-3; D gene ambiguous. Looked up from germline, CDR1 is SGHAT and CDR2 is FQNNGV. The CDR3 runs 15 residues. Trimming pared 5 bases from V and 2 bases from J, leaving 14 bases between. CDR3 sequence (DNA): TGTGCCAGCAGCGAGGCCCCCGGGTTCACAGATACGCAGTATTTT. Protein: CASSEAPGFTDTQYF.

A few counts support this clone. The chain recombines TRBV5-1 with TRBJ2-7; D possibly corresponds to TRBD2 (5 bases). The CDR3 runs 14 residues. Deletions cut 0 bases from V and 4 bases from J, with 11 bases between. Germline V CDR1 and CDR2: SGHRS, YFSETQ. The CDR3 coding sequence is TGCGCCAGCAGCTTGGGGGTCGGCGGGTACGAGCAGTACTTC. Translated, it gives CASSLGVGGYEQYF.

Only one count was recorded for this clone. The chain employs TRBV11-2 and TRBJ1-4; 10 positions agree with TRBD1. V trimming: 5 bases; J trimming: 6 bases; junction bases outside the gene matches: 6. CDR1 and CDR2 (germline): SGHAT, FQNNGV. The CDR3 is made up of 15 amino acids. The CDR3, as DNA: TGTGCCAGCAGCACCGGACAGGGGGGCGATGAAAAACTGTTTTTT. Its protein product is CASSTGQGGDEKLFF.

The V call is TRBV9, the J call TRBJ2-7; 13 bases map to TRBD2. The CDR3 is 14 residues long. Germline loops: CDR1 SGDLS, CDR2 YYNGEE. Germline trimming cut 3 bases from V and 7 bases from J; bases unmatched to any gene: 4. CDR3 sequence reads: CASSEGLAGREQYF. In nucleotides, the CDR3 is TGTGCCAGCAGCGAGGGACTAGCGGGGAGGGAGCAGTACTTC.

This clone appeared a single time. The V and J genes are TRBV28 and TRBJ2-5; 9 nucleotides align to TRBD2. The J segment lost 4 bases and the V segment lost 6 bases, leaving 6 bases of the junction unmatched. The germline V gene has CDR1 MDHEN and CDR2 SYDVKM. The CDR3 is 14 residues long. The CDR3 DNA is TGTGCCAGCAGAGACCTAGCGGGATCAGAGACCCAGTACTTC. Translation gives CASRDLAGSETQYF.

V is TRBV7-7 and J is TRBJ2-5; 8 bases agree with TRBD2. This CDR3 contains 15 residues. Germline trimming cut 2 bases from V and 5 bases from J; bases unmatched to any gene: 7. Germline V gene lookup returns CDR1 SSHAT and CDR2 FNYEAQ (reference sequence). CDR3 residues: CASSLSSGSFETQYF. The CDR3 DNA reads TGTGCCAGCAGCTTATCCAGCGGGAGTTTCGAGACCCAGTACTTC.

The chain combines TRBV13 with TRBJ2-7; D possibly matches TRBD1 or TRBD2 (5 bases each). V was shortened by 1 base and J by 8 bases, with 18 bases between the two germline ends. The CDR3 runs 15 residues. Germline V gene data show CDR1 as PRHDT and CDR2 as FYEKMQ (reference sequence). The CDR3 is CASSLDGSGTVQQYF. For the CDR3, the DNA is TGTGCCAGCAGCTTAGATGGTTCAGGGACCGTTCAGCAGTACTTC.

The V gene is TRBV5-1, the J gene TRBJ2-7; tentatively, D is TRBD1 or TRBD2 (6 bases each). Trimming removed 1 base at V and 2 bases at J, with 13 bases between. Germline CDR1 SGHRS, CDR2 YFSETQ. The CDR3 loop spans 15 amino acids. The CDR3 spells CASSLFGGGTYEQYF. The CDR3 DNA reads as TGCGCCAGCAGCTTGTTTGGGGGCGGGACCTACGAGCAGTACTTC.

V usage is TRBV7-9 and J usage is TRBJ2-2; D is ambiguous. This CDR3 has 13 amino acids. Trimming shortened V by 7 bases and J by 6 bases, and 12 bases separated the two germline ends. Germline CDR1 reads SEHNR; CDR2 reads FQNEAQ (reference sequence). In DNA form, the CDR3 reads TGTGCCAGCACCCCCCCCGAGGCCGGGGAGCTGTTTTTT. It encodes CASTPPEAGELFF.

The rearrangement joins TRBV4-3 to TRBJ1-4; D unclear. V was trimmed by 4 bases and J by 6 bases, leaving 15 bases between them. The CDR3 runs 15 residues. Germline V CDR1 and CDR2: LGHNA, YSLEER. The CDR3 DNA follows: TGCGCCAGCAGCCCCATCCGGGCTCTATATGAAAAACTGTTTTTT. It codes for CASSPIRALYEKLFF.

This clone was observed a few times. V gene TRBV11-2 combines with J gene TRBJ1-2, with TRBD1 matching over 8 bases. The CDR3 contains 14 residues. The germline V gene encodes CDR1 SGHAT and CDR2 FQNNGV. V gave up 5 bases and J gave up 6 bases; unmatched junction bases: 8. The CDR3 loop is CASSLTGVVNGYTF. In nucleotides, the CDR3 is TGTGCCAGCAGCCTGACAGGGGTAGTGAATGGCTACACCTTC.

The chain is built from TRBV7-9 and TRBJ2-1, with 11 positions matching TRBD2. Per germline, CDR1 SEHNR and CDR2 FQNEAQ (reference sequence). CDR3 length: 15 amino acids. J lost 5 bases, V lost 5 bases, and 5 bases had no gene match. CDR3 in amino acids: CASSSSGRADNEQFF. CDR3 DNA sequence: TGTGCCAGCAGCAGTAGCGGGAGGGCCGACAATGAGCAGTTCTTC.

The chain links TRBV6-6 to TRBJ2-1; TRBD1 or TRBD2 may be the D gene (5 bases each). Germline CDR1 is MNHNY and CDR2 is SVGAGI (reference sequence). This CDR3 region has 14 residues. V gave up 8 bases and J gave up 8 bases, with 19 bases separating them. CDR3 DNA: TGTGCCAGCGCCAAACTAGGGGATGCCGATGAGCAGTTCTTC. Translation gives CASAKLGDADEQFF.

The genes are TRBV19 and TRBJ2-2, with TRBD2 as a possible D gene (6 bases). The CDR3 is made up of 12 amino acids. Per the germline V gene, CDR1 is LNHDA and CDR2 is SQIVND (reference sequence). V dropped 7 bases and J dropped 6 bases, with 9 bases sitting between them. The CDR3 sequence is CASIGEAGELFF. Here the CDR3 DNA reads TGTGCCAGTATCGGGGAGGCCGGGGAGCTGTTTTTT.

The V call is TRBV28, the J call TRBJ2-5, with D possibly TRBD2 on 5 matching bases. The CDR3 length is 15 residues. Germline CDR1 reads MDHEN; CDR2 reads SYDVKM. V lost 7 bases and J lost 5, with 20 bases in between. This chain's CDR3 is CASKSNVLGMETQYF. The DNA for the CDR3 is TGTGCCAGCAAGTCGAACGTCCTCGGGATGGAGACCCAGTACTTC. Drawing the rest from reference TRBV28 and TRBJ2-5, the complete variable domain is DVKVTQSSRYLVKRTGEKVFLECVQDMDHENMFWYRQDPGLGLRLIYFSYDVKMKEKGDIPEGYSVSREKKERFSLILESASTNQTSMYLCASKSNVLGMETQYFGPGTRLLVL.

The CDR3 region is CASSTDGFNQPQHF. The CDR3 DNA follows: TGTGCCAGTAGTACAGACGGATTCAATCAGCCCCAGCATTTT. This rearrangement joins TRBV19 to TRBJ1-5; D remains ambiguous. The germline V gene has CDR1 LNHDA and CDR2 SQIVND (reference sequence). The ends were cut back, 4 bases at V and 3 bases at J, with 10 bases in the middle. The CDR3 extends over 14 amino acids. Together with reference TRBV19 and TRBJ1-5, the CDR3 gives the full variable domain: DGGITQSPKYLFRKEGQNVTLSCEQNLNHDAMYWYRQDPGQGLRLIYYSQIVNDFQKGDIAEGYSVSREKKESFPLTVTSAQKNPTAFYLCASSTDGFNQPQHFGDGTRLSIL.

The rearrangement links TRBV4-1 to TRBJ2-5; D possibly corresponds to TRBD2 (5 bases). Trimming took 1 base from V and 4 from J, leaving 10 bases between them. The germline gives CDR1 MGHRA, CDR2 YSYEKL. The CDR3 runs 14 residues. The CDR3 DNA reads TGCGCCAGCAGCCAAGTTGGGAGAGGAGAGACCCAGTACTTC. This gives the protein CASSQVGRGETQYF.

The rearrangement uses TRBV2 and TRBJ2-7; D is unresolved. Between the trimmed V and J ends, which lost 6 bases and 2 bases, there was a span of 17 bases. In germline, CDR1 is SNHLY, CDR2 FYNNEI. The CDR3 extends over 15 amino acids. The CDR3 DNA sequence: TGTGCCAGCAGCCATTTCACGACACTTGCCTACGAGCAGTACTTC. Translating it yields CASSHFTTLAYEQYF.

V and J are TRBV5-4 and TRBJ2-7; the D gene is possibly TRBD1 (6 bases). Germline lookup yields CDR1 SGHNT and CDR2 YYREEE (reference sequence). V was pared by 3 bases and J by 4 bases, with 17 bases between. This CDR3 has 15 amino acids. CDR3 sequence reads: CASSSTRDISYEQYF. In nucleotides, the CDR3 is TGTGCCAGCAGCTCGACAAGGGACATATCATACGAGCAGTACTTC.

V and J are TRBV28 and TRBJ2-7; D perhaps matches TRBD2 (5 bases). This CDR3 is built from 15 residues. Germline V gene lookup returns CDR1 MDHEN and CDR2 SYDVKM. The germline V and J ends were trimmed by 2 bases and 5 bases, with 16 bases remaining between them. Here the CDR3 reads CASSLGEGSRDEQYF. The CDR3 coding sequence is TGTGCCAGCAGTTTAGGCGAAGGGTCGAGGGACGAGCAGTACTTC.

The gene calls are TRBV5-6 and TRBJ2-7; D perhaps matches TRBD2 (5 bases). V shed 2 bases and J shed 6 bases, with 18 bases lying between them. There are 15 residues in the CDR3. Germline CDR1 and CDR2: SGHDT and YYEEEE. The CDR3 loop reads CASSFDTRGSVEQYF. The CDR3 bases are TGTGCCAGCAGCTTTGACACGCGAGGGTCTGTCGAGCAGTACTTC.